Presented here are 3 T cell receptor beta chains from one specimen sequenced in a study of spatial heterogeneity in lung cancer. Study-wide findings and caveats: The number of expanded tumor alpha and beta chains correlated with mutation number.

Which antigens these TCRs recognize remains unknown. TCRdb re-called the 5' RACE reads through MiXCR, storing one row per CDR3 protein. This sample has almost 7,500 distinct CDR3 sequences, with 14% found just once. Stated time point: sample taken at primary tumor resection. This specimen consisted of lung tumor tissue, obtained at surgery. These receptors originate from a female donor with early-stage non-small cell lung cancer.

This clonotype came up many times. The size of this beta chain means little, since it is a stray read in a library made for alpha chains. The chain couples TRBV20-1 to TRBJ2-1; D not resolved. Trimming cost V 5 bases and J 0 bases, with 8 bases left between them. CDR1 is DFQATT, CDR2 SNEGSKA, per germline (reference sequence). This CDR3 contains 13 residues. The CDR3 DNA reads as TGCAGTGCTGTAGCCCACTCCTACAATGAGCAGTTCTTC. Protein product: CSAVAHSYNEQFF.

This clonotype was observed at least ten times. A library made for alpha chains picked up this beta chain off target, so its size means little. The J gene is TRBJ2-3, the V gene TRBV12-3 or TRBV12-4; TRBD1 agrees at 8 bases. This CDR3 is built from 15 residues. The ends lost 2 bases at V and 4 bases at J; junction bases unmatched: 5. The CDR3 coding sequence is TGTGCCAGCAGTTTAAACGGACAGGGACCAGATACGCAGTATTTT. It translates to CASSLNGQGPDTQYF.

The table lists this clonotype with many counts. This beta chain turned up in a library designed for alpha chains; as an off-target read, its abundance says little. The rearrangement uses TRBV20-1 and TRBJ2-3, with 8 bases matching TRBD2. This CDR3 has 19 amino acids. CDR1 and CDR2 (germline): DFQATT, SNEGSKA (reference sequence). J was trimmed by 8 bases and V by 1 base; bases with no gene match: 23. The DNA of the CDR3 is TGCAGTGCTAGAGGCTATTTTAGGGAAAGGCGGGGGGTGCAGGGTACGCAGTATTTT. The encoded protein is CSARGYFRERRGVQGTQYF.